This T cell receptor beta chain derives from a study of blood T cells in healthy people across ages. This CDR3 has 14 residues. The V gene's germline CDR1 is SGHTA and CDR2 FQGNSA. V dropped 0 bases and J dropped 6 bases, with 9 bases sitting between them. For the second PCR, which ran for about 6 to 11 cycles, a sample-barcoded 5' primer and a J-beta primer mix were used. TCRdb re-called the 5' RACE reads through MiXCR, storing one row per CDR3 protein. The data contain 1.5 million to 2 million distinct CDR3 sequences, around 42% of them singletons. In this sample, this clonotype turned up a few times.

The sequence derives from a human donor in good health. V gene TRBV7-2 combines with J gene TRBJ1-5; D is unresolved. The sequenced sample consisted of blood. The CDR3 bases are TGTGCCAGCAGCTTAGCTCTGACTTCTCAGCCCCAGCATTTT. Its protein product is CASSLALTSQPQHF.